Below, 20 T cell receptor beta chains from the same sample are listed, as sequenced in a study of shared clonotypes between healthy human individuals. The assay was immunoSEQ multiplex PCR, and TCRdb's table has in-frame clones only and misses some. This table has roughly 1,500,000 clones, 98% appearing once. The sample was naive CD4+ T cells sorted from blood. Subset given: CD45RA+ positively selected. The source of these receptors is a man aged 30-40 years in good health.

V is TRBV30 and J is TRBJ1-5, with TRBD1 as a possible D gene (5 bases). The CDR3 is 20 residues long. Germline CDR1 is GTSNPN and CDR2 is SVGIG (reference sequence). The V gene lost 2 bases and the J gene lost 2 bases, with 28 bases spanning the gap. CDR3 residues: CAWSPPSFGGDYRRNQPQHF. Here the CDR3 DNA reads TGTGCCTGGAGTCCACCTTCCTTCGGGGGAGATTATAGGCGCAATCAGCCCCAGCATTTT.

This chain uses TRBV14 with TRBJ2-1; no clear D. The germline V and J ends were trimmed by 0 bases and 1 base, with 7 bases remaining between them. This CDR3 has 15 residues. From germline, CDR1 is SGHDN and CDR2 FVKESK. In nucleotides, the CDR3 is TGTGCCAGCAGCCAAGAACTTGGTTCCTACAATGAGCAGTTCTTC. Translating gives CASSQELGSYNEQFF.

DNA of the CDR3: TGTGCCAGCAGCTCCGGGACTAGCGGGAGACCCGTCTACAATGAGCAGTTCTTC. This codes for CASSSGTSGRPVYNEQFF. The chain combines TRBV5-4 with TRBJ2-1; 14 positions match TRBD2. J gave up 3 bases and V 3 bases, and 8 bases lay outside the gene matches. Germline V gene data show CDR1 as SGHNT and CDR2 as YYREEE (reference sequence). There are 18 residues in the CDR3.

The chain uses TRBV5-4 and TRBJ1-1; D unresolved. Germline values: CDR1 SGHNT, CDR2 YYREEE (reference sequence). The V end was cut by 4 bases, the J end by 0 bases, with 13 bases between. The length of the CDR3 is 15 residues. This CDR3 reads CASSPQAGMNTEAFF. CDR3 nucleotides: TGTGCCAGCAGCCCCCAAGCTGGAATGAACACTGAAGCTTTCTTT.

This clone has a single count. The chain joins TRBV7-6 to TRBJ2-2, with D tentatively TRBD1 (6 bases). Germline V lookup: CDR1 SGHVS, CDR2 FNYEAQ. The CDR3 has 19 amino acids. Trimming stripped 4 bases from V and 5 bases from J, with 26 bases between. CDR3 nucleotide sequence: TGTGCCAGCAGCTCGGCCCTCAGGGGCAGTTCGAATCCAACCGGGGAGCTGTTTTTT. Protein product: CASSSALRGSSNPTGELFF.

In DNA, the CDR3 is TGTGCCAGCAGTTTGGTCGGGGACTATGGCTACACCTTC. Protein: CASSLVGDYGYTF. V usage is TRBV6-1 and J usage is TRBJ1-2; D remains ambiguous. Trimming shortened V by 5 bases and J by 3 bases, and 10 bases separated the two germline ends. This CDR3 has 13 residues. Germline CDR1 is MNHNS and CDR2 is SASEGT.

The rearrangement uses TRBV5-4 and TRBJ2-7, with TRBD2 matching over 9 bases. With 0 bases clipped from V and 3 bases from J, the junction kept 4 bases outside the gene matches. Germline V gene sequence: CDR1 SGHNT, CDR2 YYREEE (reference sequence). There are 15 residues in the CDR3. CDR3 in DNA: TGTGCCAGCAGCTTGGGAGGCGGGAGGGACTACGAGCAGTACTTC. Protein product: CASSLGGGRDYEQYF.

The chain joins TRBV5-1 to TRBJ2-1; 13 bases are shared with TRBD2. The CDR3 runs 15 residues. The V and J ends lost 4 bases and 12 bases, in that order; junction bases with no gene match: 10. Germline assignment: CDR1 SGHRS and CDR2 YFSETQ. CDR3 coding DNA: TGCGCCAGCAGCCAAAACGGACTAGCGGGAGTCGGGCAGTTCTTC. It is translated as CASSQNGLAGVGQFF.

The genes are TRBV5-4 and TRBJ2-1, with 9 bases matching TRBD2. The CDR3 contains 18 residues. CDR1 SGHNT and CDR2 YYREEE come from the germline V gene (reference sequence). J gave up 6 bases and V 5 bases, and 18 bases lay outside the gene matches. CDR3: CASRPALGSGSLGNEQFF. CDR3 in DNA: TGTGCCAGCAGGCCTGCGTTGGGTAGCGGGAGCCTGGGCAATGAGCAGTTCTTC.

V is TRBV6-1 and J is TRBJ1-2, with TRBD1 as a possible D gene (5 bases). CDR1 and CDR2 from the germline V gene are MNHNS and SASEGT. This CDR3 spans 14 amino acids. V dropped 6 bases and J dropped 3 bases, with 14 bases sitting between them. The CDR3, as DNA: TGTGCCAGCAGGCCGGGACTCGATGACTATGGCTACACCTTC. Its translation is CASRPGLDDYGYTF.

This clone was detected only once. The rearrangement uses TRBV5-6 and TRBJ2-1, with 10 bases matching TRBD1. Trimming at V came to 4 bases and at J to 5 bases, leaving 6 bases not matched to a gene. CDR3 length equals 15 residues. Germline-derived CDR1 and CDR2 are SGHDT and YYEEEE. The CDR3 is CASSPLGQGNNEQFF. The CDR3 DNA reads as TGTGCCAGCAGCCCCCTGGGACAGGGGAACAATGAGCAGTTCTTC.

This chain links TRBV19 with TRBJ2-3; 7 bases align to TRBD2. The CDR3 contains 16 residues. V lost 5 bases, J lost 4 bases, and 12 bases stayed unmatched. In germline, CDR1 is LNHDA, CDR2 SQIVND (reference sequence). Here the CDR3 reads CASSFRLAGRADTQYF. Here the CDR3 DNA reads TGTGCCAGTAGTTTCAGACTAGCCGGCCGCGCAGATACGCAGTATTTT.

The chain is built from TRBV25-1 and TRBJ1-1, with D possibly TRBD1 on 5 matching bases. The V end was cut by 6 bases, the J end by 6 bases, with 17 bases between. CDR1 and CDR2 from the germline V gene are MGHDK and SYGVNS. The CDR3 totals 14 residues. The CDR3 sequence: CASSSRGMGPEAFF. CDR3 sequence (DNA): TGTGCCAGCAGCAGCCGGGGTATGGGGCCTGAAGCTTTCTTT.

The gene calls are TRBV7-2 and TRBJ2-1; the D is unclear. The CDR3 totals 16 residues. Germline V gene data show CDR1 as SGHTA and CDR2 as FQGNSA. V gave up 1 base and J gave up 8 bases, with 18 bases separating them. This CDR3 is CASSLVSGVWPHEQFF. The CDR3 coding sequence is TGTGCCAGCAGCTTAGTTTCCGGAGTTTGGCCACATGAGCAGTTCTTC.

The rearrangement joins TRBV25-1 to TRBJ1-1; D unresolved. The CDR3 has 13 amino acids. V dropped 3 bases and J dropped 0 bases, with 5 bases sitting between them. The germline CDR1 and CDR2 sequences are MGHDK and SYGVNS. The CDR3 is CASSDEMNTEAFF. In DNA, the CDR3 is TGTGCCAGCAGTGACGAGATGAACACTGAAGCTTTCTTT.

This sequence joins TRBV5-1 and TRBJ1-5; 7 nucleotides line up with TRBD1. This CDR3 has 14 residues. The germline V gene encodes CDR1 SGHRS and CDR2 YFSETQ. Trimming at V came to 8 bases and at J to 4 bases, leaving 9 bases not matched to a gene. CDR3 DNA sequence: TGCGCCAGGGGGCCCCCAGGGGGTAATCAGCCCCAGCATTTT. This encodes CARGPPGGNQPQHF. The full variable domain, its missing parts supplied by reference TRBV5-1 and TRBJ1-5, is KAGVTQTPRYLIKTRGQQVTLSCSPISGHRSVSWYQQTPGQGLQFLFEYFSETQRNKGNFPGRFSGRQFSNSRSEMNVSTLELGDSALYLCARGPPGGNQPQHFGDGTRLSIL.

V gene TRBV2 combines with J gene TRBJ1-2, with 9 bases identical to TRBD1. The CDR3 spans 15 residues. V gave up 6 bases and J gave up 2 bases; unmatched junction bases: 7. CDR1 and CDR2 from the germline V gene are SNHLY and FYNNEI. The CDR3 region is CASSQDRGTNYGYTF. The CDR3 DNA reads TGTGCCAGCAGCCAAGACAGGGGGACCAACTATGGCTACACCTTC.

Here the CDR3 reads CASSLDGRGTDTQYF. In nucleotides, the CDR3 is TGTGCCAGCAGCTTAGACGGGAGAGGCACAGATACGCAGTATTTT. The chain has TRBV7-2 and TRBJ2-3; the D gene is possibly TRBD2 (6 bases). From germline, CDR1 is SGHTA and CDR2 FQGNSA. The germline V and J ends were trimmed by 1 base and 1 base, with 9 bases remaining between them. The CDR3 is made up of 15 amino acids.

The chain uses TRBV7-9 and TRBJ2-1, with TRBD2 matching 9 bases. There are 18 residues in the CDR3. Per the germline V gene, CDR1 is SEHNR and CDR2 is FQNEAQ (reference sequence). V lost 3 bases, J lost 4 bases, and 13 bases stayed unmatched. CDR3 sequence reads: CASSFRVGASGAYNEQFF. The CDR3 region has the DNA TGTGCCAGCAGCTTTAGAGTTGGGGCTAGCGGGGCTTACAATGAGCAGTTCTTC.

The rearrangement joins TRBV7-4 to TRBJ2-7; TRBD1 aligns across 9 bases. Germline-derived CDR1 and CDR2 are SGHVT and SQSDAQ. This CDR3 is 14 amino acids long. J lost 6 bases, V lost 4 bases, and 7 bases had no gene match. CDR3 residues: CASSSGQGSGEQYF. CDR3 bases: TGTGCCAGCAGCTCGGGACAGGGAAGCGGCGAGCAGTACTTC.